What follows describes a single TCR beta chain. A single count supports this clone. This clone's antigen is unknown. It has no much larger one-base neighbor in the sample; base qualities were not kept. The donors belonged to the validation cohort of under 150 subjects, which was separate from the roughly 700-subject first cohort. The library came from the immunoSEQ multiplex PCR assay. As for how the authors treated the data: A statistical classification framework was built for diagnosing cytomegalovirus status from the catalog of TCR beta chain sequences. TCRdb obtained this table from immuneACCESS and retained in-frame rearrangements with V and J assigned. These tables miss some clones; where compared with another copy, unresolved V genes account for less than half of the shortfall, and the remainder is unexplained. D and trimming come from the DNA, and the V and J calls and clone size come from that table. The sample yields around 350,000 clones; roughly 88% were counted once. Under 0.95% of the sample is taken by the ten largest.

This entry is derived from a study of cytomegalovirus exposure and HLA in healthy donors (dated by TCRdb to 2017 to 2019). For the study in its entirety: According to a later analysis, one platform produced both the roughly 130 validation repertoires and the 670 or so repertoires of the first cohort. The aim of the study was to test whether cataloging public T cell receptors could identify signatures of past pathogen exposure. Along with the roughly 610-subject first cohort, a separate validation cohort of 120 different subjects was used. To predict cytomegalovirus infection status, the study combined high-throughput TCR immunosequencing, statistical association of individual TCRs with disease status, and machine learning.

Broad study findings and their caveats: All 120 or so repertoires were used to score co-occurrence in the validation cohort in a later analysis, because that analysis had no HLA typing for the cohort. Across donors, most TCR sequences were observed very rarely, whereas some public TCRs were present in many individuals. A later analysis found that TCRs clustered in the first cohort also tended to co-occur in the 110 or so validation repertoires, with 90% to 95% of cluster scores above 0. In vitro tests confirmed that a few of the cytomegalovirus-associated TCR beta chains recognize cytomegalovirus antigens. The authors suggested that the approach could potentially be generalized to other disease states and immunological phenotypes. Cytomegalovirus status was reported to be diagnosed by the classifier with high specificity and sensitivity in both the original and validation cohorts. The study gave a list of under 200 TCR beta chains associated with cytomegalovirus.

The sample was PBMCs. This sequence originates from a woman aged 18-29 years in good health and CMV-seronegative.

The CDR3 region: CASDTPRYEQYF. The DNA sequence is as follows: TGTGCCAGCGACACGCCACGCTACGAGCAGTACTTC. The chain was built from TRBV2 and TRBJ2-7, with an unclear D gene assignment. The CDR3 numbers 12 residues from cysteine through phenylalanine. The retained sequence is limited to the CDR3, 36 bases, with the frame set at the first base. At the junction V is shortened by 8 bases and J by 3 bases, with 11 bases in between. CDR1 and CDR2, looked up from the germline V gene, are SNHLY and FYNNEI. With all but the CDR3 taken from the reference TRBV2 and TRBJ2-7 genes, the full variable domain is: EPEVTQTPSHQVTQMGQEVILRCVPISNHLYFYWYRQILGQKVEFLVSFYNNEISEKSEIFDDQFSVERPDGSNFTLKIRSTKLEDSAMYFCASDTPRYEQYFGPGTRLTVT.